This is a list of T cell receptor beta chains from one sample in a study of lymphopenia after photon versus proton radiotherapy. Only in-frame clones appear in the TCRdb table, and some are missing; sequencing was by immunoSEQ multiplex PCR. The table records roughly 57,000 clones, around 88% of them present only once. This specimen consisted of peripheral blood, obtained from a patient treated with photon-based radiotherapy. The receptors originated from a man over 45 with gastric cancer. CDR3s include the opening cysteine and the closing phenylalanine or tryptophan. D genes are given only for firm matches. Clone sizes are given selectively: once, few, many, or a class where the clone is expanded.

clone size: .
J gene: TRBJ2-5
D gene: TRBD1
V gene: TRBV7-8
CDR3 DNA: TGTGCCAGCAGCCCCGGGGGACAGGAAGAGACCCAGTACTTC
CDR3 protein: CASSPGGQEETQYF

clone size: .
J gene: TRBJ2-7
D gene: TRBD2
V gene: TRBV19
CDR3 DNA: TGTGCCAGTAGTTTCCGGACTAGCGGGAGTAACGAGCAGTACTTC
CDR3 protein: CASSFRTSGSNEQYF

clone size: .
J gene: TRBJ2-7
D gene: .
V gene: TRBV28
CDR3 DNA: TGTGCCAGCAGTTTCACCGAGCAGTACTTC
CDR3 protein: CASSFTEQYF

clone size: .
J gene: TRBJ2-5
D gene: .
V gene: TRBV6-5
CDR3 DNA: TGTGCCAGCCGCCGGGGATCTGGAGTACGAGAGACCCAGTACTTC
CDR3 protein: CASRRGSGVRETQYF

clone size: .
J gene: TRBJ2-5
D gene: .
V gene: TRBV30
CDR3 DNA: TGTGCCTGGAGTCGGACAGTCCAAGAGACCCAGTACTTC
CDR3 protein: CAWSRTVQETQYF

clone size: .
J gene: TRBJ2-1
D gene: .
V gene: TRBV19
CDR3 DNA: TGTGCCAGTAGTATGAGGGGGAGGGCCCTCTACGACAATGAGCAGTTCTTC
CDR3 protein: CASSMRGRALYDNEQFF

clone size: .
J gene: TRBJ2-3
D gene: TRBD2
V gene: TRBV5-1
CDR3 DNA: TGCGCCAGCAGCCAAGGGACTAGCGAAAGCACAGATACGCAGTATTTT
CDR3 protein: CASSQGTSESTDTQYF

clone size: .
J gene: TRBJ1-5
D gene: .
V gene: TRBV6-5
CDR3 DNA: TGTGCCAGCCGTATACGGGTAAATCAGCCCCAGCATTTT
CDR3 protein: CASRIRVNQPQHF

clone size: .
J gene: TRBJ1-2
D gene: TRBD1
V gene: TRBV7-2
CDR3 DNA: TGTGCCAGCAGCTTAGGACCGGGACAGGGCGGCTATGGCTACACCTTC
CDR3 protein: CASSLGPGQGGYGYTF

clone size: .
J gene: TRBJ1-5
D gene: .
V gene: TRBV7-9
CDR3 DNA: TGTGCCAGCAGCCCCGGAAGGGTTTCGGGCAATCAGCCCCAGCATTTT
CDR3 protein: CASSPGRVSGNQPQHF

clone size: .
J gene: TRBJ1-1
D gene: .
V gene: TRBV7-9
CDR3 DNA: TGTGCCAGCAGCTTAGATGTAGGGGGGAACACTGAAGCTTTCTTT
CDR3 protein: CASSLDVGGNTEAFF

clone size: once
J gene: TRBJ2-5
D gene: .
V gene: TRBV6-6
CDR3 DNA: TGTGCCAGCAGTTACTCCCAGAAGAAAGAGACCCAGTACTTC
CDR3 protein: CASSYSQKKETQYF

clone size: .
J gene: TRBJ1-5
D gene: .
V gene: TRBV7-6
CDR3 DNA: TGTGCCAGCAGCTTAGGGGGGGCCAGCAATCAGCCCCAGCATTTT
CDR3 protein: CASSLGGASNQPQHF

clone size: .
J gene: TRBJ2-5
D gene: .
V gene: TRBV6-1
CDR3 DNA: TGTGCCAGCAGTACCGGGGCCTACCAAGAGACCCAGTACTTC
CDR3 protein: CASSTGAYQETQYF

clone size: .
J gene: TRBJ2-3
D gene: TRBD1
V gene: TRBV7-8
CDR3 DNA: TGTGCCAGCAGCTTAGGGACAGGGACAGATACGCAGTATTTT
CDR3 protein: CASSLGTGTDTQYF

clone size: .
J gene: TRBJ2-1
D gene: .
V gene: TRBV5-1
CDR3 DNA: TGCGCCAGCAGCTTGGACCCTCCTCGGGATGAGCAGTTCTTC
CDR3 protein: CASSLDPPRDEQFF

clone size: .
J gene: TRBJ2-1
D gene: TRBD2
V gene: TRBV5-1
CDR3 DNA: TGCGCCAGCAGCTTTCGAGCGGGAGTAGCCTACAATGAGCAGTTCTTC
CDR3 protein: CASSFRAGVAYNEQFF

clone size: .
J gene: TRBJ1-3
D gene: .
V gene: TRBV15
CDR3 DNA: TGTGCCACCAGCAGTGAGCGGAGCTCTGGAAACACCATATATTTT
CDR3 protein: CATSSERSSGNTIYF

clone size: .
J gene: TRBJ2-3
D gene: TRBD2
V gene: TRBV7-9
CDR3 DNA: TGTGCCTGCGGGAGAGGAGATACGCAGTATTTT
CDR3 protein: CACGRGDTQYF